What follows is one T cell receptor (beta chain) and its context. Using its own MiXCR run on the 5' RACE reads, TCRdb lists one record per CDR3 protein. The data show 550,000 to 600,000 distinct CDR3 sequences, approximately 21% seen once. V lost 5 bases and J lost 0; bases outside the gene matches: 4. This CDR3 comprises 15 residues. This specimen comes from a study of T-cell memory formation after mild COVID-19. This receptor was identified in an adult woman who had mild COVID-19 (a few samples of this study predate the infection). Cell type and time point are not known. Sequencing input: PBMCs or a T cell subset sorted from them (not recorded which). The chain combines TRBV12-3 or TRBV12-4 with TRBJ2-3; 8 bases align to TRBD1. For the CDR3, the DNA is TGTGCCAGCAGTGTTAACAGGGGGAGCACAGATACGCAGTATTTT. Amino acid sequence: CASSVNRGSTDTQYF.